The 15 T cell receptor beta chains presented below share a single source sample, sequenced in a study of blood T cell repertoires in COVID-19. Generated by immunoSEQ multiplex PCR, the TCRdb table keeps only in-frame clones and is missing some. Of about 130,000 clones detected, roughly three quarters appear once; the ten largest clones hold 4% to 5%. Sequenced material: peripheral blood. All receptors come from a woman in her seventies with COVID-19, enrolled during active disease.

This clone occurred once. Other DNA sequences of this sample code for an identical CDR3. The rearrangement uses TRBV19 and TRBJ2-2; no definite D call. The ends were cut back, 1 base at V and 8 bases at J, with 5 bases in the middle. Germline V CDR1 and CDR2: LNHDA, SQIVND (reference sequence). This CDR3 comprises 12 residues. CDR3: CASSIGGGELFF. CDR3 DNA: TGTGCCAGTAGTATAGGAGGAGGGGAGCTGTTTTTT.

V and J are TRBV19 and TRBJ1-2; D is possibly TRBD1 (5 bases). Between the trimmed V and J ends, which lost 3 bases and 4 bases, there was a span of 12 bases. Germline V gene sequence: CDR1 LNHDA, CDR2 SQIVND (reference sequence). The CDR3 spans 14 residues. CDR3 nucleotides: TGTGCCAGTAGTATTGGGGCCAGTACCTATGGCTACACCTTC. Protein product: CASSIGASTYGYTF.

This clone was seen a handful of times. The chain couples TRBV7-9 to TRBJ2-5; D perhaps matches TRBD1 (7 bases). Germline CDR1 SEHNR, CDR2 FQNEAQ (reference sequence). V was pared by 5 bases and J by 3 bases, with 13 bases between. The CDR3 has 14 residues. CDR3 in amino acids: CASSRGTAKETQYF. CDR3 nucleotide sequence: TGTGCCAGCAGCCGCGGGACAGCCAAAGAGACCCAGTACTTC. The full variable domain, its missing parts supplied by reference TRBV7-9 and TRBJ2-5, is DTGVSQNPRHKITKRGQNVTFRCDPISEHNRLYWYRQTLGQGPEFLTYFQNEAQLEKSRLLSDRFSAERPKGSFSTLEIQRTEQGDSAMYLCASSRGTAKETQYFGPGTRLLVL.

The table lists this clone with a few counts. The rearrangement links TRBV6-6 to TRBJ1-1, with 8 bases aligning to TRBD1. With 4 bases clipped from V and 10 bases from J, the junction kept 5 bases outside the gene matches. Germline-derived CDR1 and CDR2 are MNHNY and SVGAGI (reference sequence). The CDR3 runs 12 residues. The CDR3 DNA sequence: TGTGCCAGCAGTTCACAACAGGGGGGAGCTTTCTTT. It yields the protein CASSSQQGGAFF.

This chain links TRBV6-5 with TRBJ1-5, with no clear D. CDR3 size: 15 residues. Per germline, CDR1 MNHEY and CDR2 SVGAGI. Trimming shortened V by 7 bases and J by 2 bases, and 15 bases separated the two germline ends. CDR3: CASKFEGRGNQPQHF. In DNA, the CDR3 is TGTGCCAGCAAGTTTGAAGGGAGAGGCAATCAGCCCCAGCATTTT.

The CDR3 here is CASSPQAASGNTIYF. In DNA form, the CDR3 reads TGTGCCAGCTCACCGCAGGCAGCCTCTGGAAACACCATATATTTT. V gene TRBV18 combines with J gene TRBJ1-3; D gene uncertain. Trimming stripped 3 bases from V and 0 bases from J, with 9 bases between. Germline V lookup: CDR1 KGHSH, CDR2 LQKENI. This CDR3 region has 15 residues. Full variable domain (rest looked up from reference TRBV18 and TRBJ1-3): NAGVMQNPRHLVRRRGQEARLRCSPMKGHSHVYWYRQLPEEGLKFMVYLQKENIIDESGMPKERFSAEFPKEGPSILRIQQVVRGDSAAYFCASSPQAASGNTIYFGEGSWLTVV.

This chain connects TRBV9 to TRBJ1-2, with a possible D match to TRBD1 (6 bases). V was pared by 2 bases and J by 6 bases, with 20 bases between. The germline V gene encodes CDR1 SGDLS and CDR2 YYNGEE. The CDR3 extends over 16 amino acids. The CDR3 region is CASSVGTLRGGDGYTF. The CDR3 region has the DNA TGTGCCAGCAGCGTGGGCACGCTAAGGGGGGGTGATGGCTACACCTTC. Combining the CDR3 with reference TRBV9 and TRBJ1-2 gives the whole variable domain DSGVTQTPKHLITATGQRVTLRCSPRSGDLSVYWYQQSLDQGLQFLIQYYNGEERAKGNILERFSAQQFPDLHSELNLSSLELGDSALYFCASSVGTLRGGDGYTFGSGTRLTVV.

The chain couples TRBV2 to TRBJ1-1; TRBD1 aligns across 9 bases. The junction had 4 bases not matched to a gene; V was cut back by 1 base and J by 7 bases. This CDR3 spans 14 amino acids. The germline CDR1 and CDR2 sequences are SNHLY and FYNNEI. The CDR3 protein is CASSEVWGQGEAFF. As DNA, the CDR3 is TGTGCCAGCAGTGAAGTCTGGGGACAGGGTGAAGCTTTCTTT.

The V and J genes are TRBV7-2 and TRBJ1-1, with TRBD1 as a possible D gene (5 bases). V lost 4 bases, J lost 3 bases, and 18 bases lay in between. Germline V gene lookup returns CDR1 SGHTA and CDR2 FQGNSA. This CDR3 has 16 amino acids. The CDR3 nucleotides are TGTGCCAGCAGCTCCCGGTGGACAACTAAATACACTGAAGCTTTCTTT. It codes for CASSSRWTTKYTEAFF.

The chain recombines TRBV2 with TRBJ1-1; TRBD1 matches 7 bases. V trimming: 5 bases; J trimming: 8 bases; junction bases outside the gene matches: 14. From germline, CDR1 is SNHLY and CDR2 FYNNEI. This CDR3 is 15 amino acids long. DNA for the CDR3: TGTGCCAGCAGTCCCCCCAGAGGAAAGGGGGCCGAAGCTTTCTTT. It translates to CASSPPRGKGAEAFF.

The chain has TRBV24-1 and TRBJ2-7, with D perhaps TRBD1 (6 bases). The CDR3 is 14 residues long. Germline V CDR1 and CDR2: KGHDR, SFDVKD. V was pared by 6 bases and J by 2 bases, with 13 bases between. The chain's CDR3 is CATSPDSEPYEQYF. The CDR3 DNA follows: TGTGCCACCAGTCCGGACAGCGAGCCCTACGAGCAGTACTTC.

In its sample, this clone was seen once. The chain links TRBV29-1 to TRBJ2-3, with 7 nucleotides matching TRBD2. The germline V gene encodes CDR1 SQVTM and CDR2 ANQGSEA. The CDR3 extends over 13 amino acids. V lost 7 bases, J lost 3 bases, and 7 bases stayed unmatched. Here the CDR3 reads CSAPGRGTDTQYF. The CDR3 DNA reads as TGCAGCGCTCCGGGGAGGGGTACAGATACGCAGTATTTT.

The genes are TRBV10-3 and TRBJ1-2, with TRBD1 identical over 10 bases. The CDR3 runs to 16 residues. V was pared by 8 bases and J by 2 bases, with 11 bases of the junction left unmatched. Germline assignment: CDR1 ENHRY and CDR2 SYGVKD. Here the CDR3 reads CAIRGQGEPLNYGYTF. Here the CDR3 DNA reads TGTGCCATCCGCGGACAGGGGGAGCCCTTAAACTATGGCTACACCTTC.

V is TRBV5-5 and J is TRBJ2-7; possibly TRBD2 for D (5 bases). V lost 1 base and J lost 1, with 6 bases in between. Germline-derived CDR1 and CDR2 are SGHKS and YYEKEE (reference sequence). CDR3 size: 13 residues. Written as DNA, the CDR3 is TGTGCCAGCAGCTTGCTAGCTTCCTACGAGCAGTACTTC. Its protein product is CASSLLASYEQYF.

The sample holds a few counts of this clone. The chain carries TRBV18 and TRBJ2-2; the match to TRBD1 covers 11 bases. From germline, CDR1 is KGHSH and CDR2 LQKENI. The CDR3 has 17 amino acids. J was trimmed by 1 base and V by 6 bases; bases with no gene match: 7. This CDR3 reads CASSPGQGALNTGELFF. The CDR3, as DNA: TGTGCCAGCTCTCCCGGACAGGGGGCCTTGAACACCGGGGAGCTGTTTTTT. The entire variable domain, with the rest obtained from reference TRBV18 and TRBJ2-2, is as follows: NAGVMQNPRHLVRRRGQEARLRCSPMKGHSHVYWYRQLPEEGLKFMVYLQKENIIDESGMPKERFSAEFPKEGPSILRIQQVVRGDSAAYFCASSPGQGALNTGELFFGEGSRLTVL.